This section outlines one T cell receptor (beta chain) sequence together with its context. Germline assignment: CDR1 KGHSY and CDR2 FQNENV. The V end lost 4 bases, the J end lost 1 base, and 13 bases lay between the germline ends. The CDR3 is 15 residues long. These data belong to a study of cytomegalovirus exposure and HLA in healthy donors. Researchers ran the PCR with 60 Vbeta and 13 Jbeta primers. TCRdb's table, derived via immunoSEQ multiplex PCR, lists solely in-frame clones and lacks some. Seen here are over 150,000 clones, approximately 85% observed once, and the top ten hold 0.96%. Material: PBMCs. The rearrangement joins TRBV16 to TRBJ1-1; D is possibly TRBD1 (6 bases). The TCR sequence derives from a girl aged 2-15 years in good health and CMV-seropositive. CDR3 region: CASSPLTGKNTEAFF. CDR3 bases: TGTGCCAGCAGCCCCCTAACAGGGAAGAACACTGAAGCTTTCTTT.